Listed here are 5 T cell receptor beta chains from one sample, sequenced in a study of T cell repertoires in cytomegalovirus infection. MiXCR, applied by TCRdb to the reads, yields one record per CDR3 protein. This sample yields under 850,000 distinct CDR3 sequences, of which 33% are seen a single time; roughly 18% belongs to the top ten. The antigens for these receptors are not known. This specimen was cultured PBMCs, taken from culture after CMV antigen stimulation. The receptors derive from a human donor in good health (CMV status not recorded). Some clones in this sample may be carry-over from other donors' samples.

This rearrangement joins TRBV5-1 to TRBJ1-2; the D gene is possibly TRBD1 (5 bases). Germline V gives CDR1 SGHRS, CDR2 YFSETQ. This CDR3 is 14 amino acids long. V gave up 5 bases and J gave up 3 bases, with 14 bases separating them. The CDR3 reads CASRPDMVYYGYTF. CDR3 nucleotides: TGCGCCAGCAGGCCGGACATGGTTTACTATGGCTACACCTTC.

The chain uses TRBV4-1 and TRBJ1-6; TRBD1 might be the D (6 bases). The V gene lost 4 bases and the J gene lost 6 bases, with 10 bases spanning the gap. The CDR3 runs to 14 residues. Germline V gene sequence: CDR1 MGHRA, CDR2 YSYEKL. The CDR3 DNA sequence: TGCGCCAGCAGCCGCGGGACATTTAATTCACCCCTCCACTTT. Translating it yields CASSRGTFNSPLHF.

In this sample, this clonotype turned up a few times. The rearrangement joins TRBV7-2 to TRBJ2-3; 7 positions agree with TRBD1. The CDR3 runs 17 residues. Germline CDR1 reads SGHTA; CDR2 reads FQGNSA. Trimming took 5 bases from V and 3 from J; bases not matched to a gene: 14. CDR3 in amino acids: CASSQPEMTGLTDTQYF. CDR3 DNA: TGTGCCAGCAGCCAGCCAGAAATGACAGGGTTGACAGATACGCAGTATTTT. Based on the CDR3 plus reference TRBV7-2 and TRBJ2-3, the full variable domain is GAGVSQSPSNKVTEKGKDVELRCDPISGHTALYWYRQSLGQGLEFLIYFQGNSAPDKSGLPSDRFSAERTGGSVSTLTIQRTQQEDSAVYLCASSQPEMTGLTDTQYFGPGTRLTVL.

The genes are TRBV28 and TRBJ1-5; TRBD1 is a possible D gene (6 bases). In germline, CDR1 is MDHEN, CDR2 SYDVKM. CDR3 size: 14 residues. The germline V and J ends were trimmed by 6 bases and 3 bases, with 12 bases remaining between them. CDR3 nucleotide sequence: TGTGCCAGCAGCAATGACAGGACCAATCAGCCCCAGCATTTT. Protein product: CASSNDRTNQPQHF. Combining the CDR3 with reference TRBV28 and TRBJ1-5 gives the whole variable domain DVKVTQSSRYLVKRTGEKVFLECVQDMDHENMFWYRQDPGLGLRLIYFSYDVKMKEKGDIPEGYSVSREKKERFSLILESASTNQTSMYLCASSNDRTNQPQHFGDGTRLSIL.

This chain connects TRBV20-1 to TRBJ2-7, with TRBD2 matching over 9 bases. V dropped 7 bases and J dropped 2; count of bases not matched to a gene: 12. Per the germline V gene, CDR1 is DFQATT and CDR2 is SNEGSKA (reference sequence). This CDR3 is 15 amino acids long. This CDR3 is CSVKRGSGGTYEQYF. Written as DNA, the CDR3 is TGCAGTGTCAAGAGGGGTAGCGGGGGAACCTACGAGCAGTACTTC.